This entry describes one TCR beta chain. These data belong to a study of shared clonotypes between healthy human individuals. Profiling relied on immunoSEQ multiplex PCR, and the TCRdb table lists in-frame clones only, not all of them. This sample has approximately 2.3 million clones, with 85% to 95% found just once. This CDR3 spans 18 amino acids. Trimming took 3 bases from V and 7 from J; bases not matched to a gene: 10. The germline gives CDR1 KGHSH, CDR2 LQKENI. The chain carries TRBV18 and TRBJ2-1; 15 positions agree with TRBD2. This TCR derives from a man younger than 35 in good health. Some clones in this sample may be carry-over from other donors' samples. The sequencing sample was made of naive CD4+ T cells from PBMCs. Described subset: CD45RA+ positively selected. Here the CDR3 reads CASSPREGLAGGGNEQFF. For the CDR3, the DNA is TGTGCCAGCTCACCCCGCGAGGGACTAGCGGGAGGAGGTAATGAGCAGTTCTTC.